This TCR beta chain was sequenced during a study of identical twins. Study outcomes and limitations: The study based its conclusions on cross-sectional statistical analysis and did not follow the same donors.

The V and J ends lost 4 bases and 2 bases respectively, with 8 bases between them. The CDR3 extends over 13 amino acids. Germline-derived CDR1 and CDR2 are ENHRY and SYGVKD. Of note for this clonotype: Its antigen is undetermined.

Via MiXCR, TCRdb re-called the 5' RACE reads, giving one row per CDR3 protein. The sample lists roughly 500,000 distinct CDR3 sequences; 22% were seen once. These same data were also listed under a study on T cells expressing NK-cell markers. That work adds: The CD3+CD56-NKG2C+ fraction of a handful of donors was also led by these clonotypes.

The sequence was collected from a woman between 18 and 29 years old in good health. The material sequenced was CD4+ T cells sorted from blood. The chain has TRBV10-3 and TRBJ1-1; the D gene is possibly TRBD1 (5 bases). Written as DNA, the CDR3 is TGTGCCATCAGTGGGGACCTAAACACTGAAGCTTTCTTT. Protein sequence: CAISGDLNTEAFF.